This entry describes one TCR beta chain. The data are from a study of blood T cell repertoires in COVID-19. Participant reports of clinical history set cohort assignment. The study counted Cohort 3 donors as recovered given two negative PCRs, clearance, or symptom resolution. The V and J ends lost 7 bases and 0 bases respectively, with 18 bases between them. Germline V CDR1 and CDR2: LNHDA, SQIVND (reference sequence). CDR3 length equals 17 residues. Generated by immunoSEQ multiplex PCR, the TCRdb table keeps only in-frame clones and is missing some. This table holds 250,000 or so clones, about 80% found once.

The source is a man aged 50-59 years who had recovered from COVID-19. The sample taken for sequencing was PBMCs or T cells enriched from blood (not recorded which). V and J are TRBV19 and TRBJ1-4; possible D gene TRBD1, 6 bases. CDR3 nucleotides: TGTGCCAGTACAAGAGAGTGGGGGGGCGCAACTAATGAAAAACTGTTTTTT. Amino acid sequence: CASTREWGGATNEKLFF. Drawing the rest from reference TRBV19 and TRBJ1-4, the complete variable domain is DGGITQSPKYLFRKEGQNVTLSCEQNLNHDAMYWYRQDPGQGLRLIYYSQIVNDFQKGDIAEGYSVSREKKESFPLTVTSAQKNPTAFYLCASTREWGGATNEKLFFGSGTQLSVL.